The 28 T cell receptor beta chains below were found in one sample sequenced in a study of T cell responses to AZD1222 COVID-19 vaccine (dated by TCRdb to 2020 to 2022). The time point tag for this specimen amounts to: baseline before first vaccination. The library came from the immunoSEQ multiplex PCR assay. TCRdb limited this immuneACCESS table to in-frame rearrangements with V and J called. A share of clones is missing; checked studies link under half to unresolved V genes, and the rest is unexplained. A total of over 100,000 clones appear in this sample, 70% to 90% of them only once. Approximately 17% of the sample is taken by the ten largest. The sample consisted of peripheral blood, taken on day 0 of AZD1222 vaccination. The receptor set was obtained from an adult in good health.

The chain is built from TRBV29-1 and TRBJ1-1; D remains unclear. The V gene lost 4 bases and the J gene lost 0 bases, with 9 bases spanning the gap. CDR3 length: 13 amino acids. Germline loops: CDR1 SQVTM, CDR2 ANQGSEA. In DNA form, the CDR3 reads TGCAGCGTTGGATTAGATCTGAACACTGAAGCTTTCTTT. Protein: CSVGLDLNTEAFF.

This chain joins TRBV19 and TRBJ1-1; D unclear. This CDR3 has 15 residues. Germline V gene lookup returns CDR1 LNHDA and CDR2 SQIVND (reference sequence). V was cut by 5 bases and J by 1 base, with 14 bases left in between. The CDR3 bases are TGTGCCAGTAGTTCCCCGGGAGTCGGGAACACTGAAGCTTTCTTT. This translates into CASSSPGVGNTEAFF.

Note on this clone: Other DNA sequences in the same sample also yield this CDR3. This chain links TRBV27 with TRBJ1-5; D may be TRBD1 (5 bases). The CDR3 has 14 amino acids. Trimming took off 6 bases at V and 2 bases at J, with 11 bases between the two ends. Germline CDR1 and CDR2: MNHEY and SMNVEV (reference sequence). This chain's CDR3 is CASRDAGRNQPQHF. Written as DNA, the CDR3 is TGTGCCAGCAGAGACGCGGGGCGCAATCAGCCCCAGCATTTT.

This clone was recorded once. The chain combines TRBV14 with TRBJ1-5; weak D call: TRBD1 (5 bases). Germline values: CDR1 SGHDN, CDR2 FVKESK. Between the trimmed V and J ends, which lost 1 base and 1 base, there was a span of 5 bases. The CDR3 has 14 residues. CDR3 DNA: TGTGCCAGCAGCCAAGCAGGGAGCAATCAGCCCCAGCATTTT. As protein: CASSQAGSNQPQHF.

This chain links TRBV5-4 with TRBJ1-1; D is perhaps TRBD1 (6 bases). CDR1 is SGHNT, CDR2 YYREEE, per germline (reference sequence). The ends were cut back, 7 bases at V and 11 bases at J, with 24 bases in the middle. This CDR3 contains 14 residues. This chain's CDR3 is CASRCAGGGGGAFF. The CDR3 region has the DNA TGTGCCAGCCGCTGCGCGGGGGGCGGGGGTGGTGCTTTCTTT. Looking up the rest from reference TRBV5-4 and TRBJ1-1 gives the full variable domain: ETGVTQSPTHLIKTRGQQVTLRCSSQSGHNTVSWYQQALGQGPQFIFQYYREEENGRGNFPPRFSGLQFPNYSSELNVNALELDDSALYLCASRCAGGGGGAFFGQGTRLTVV.

The chain is built from TRBV5-1 and TRBJ2-3, with 13 bases identical to TRBD2. The CDR3 extends over 17 amino acids. The J segment lost 4 bases and the V segment lost 0 bases, leaving 5 bases of the junction unmatched. Germline CDR1 is SGHRS and CDR2 is YFSETQ. CDR3 bases: TGCGCCAGCAGCTTGGGGACTAGCGGGAGTGAGGCAGATACGCAGTATTTT. Protein sequence: CASSLGTSGSEADTQYF.

CDR3 protein: CASSQLPGRGQETQYF. CDR3 DNA sequence: TGTGCCAGCAGCCAACTCCCAGGGCGAGGTCAGGAGACCCAGTACTTC. The rearrangement links TRBV3-1 (or the pseudogene TRBV3-2) to TRBJ2-5; TRBD1 might be the D (5 bases). V was shortened by 2 bases and J by 5 bases, with 18 bases between the two germline ends. This CDR3 region has 16 residues. From germline, CDR1 is LGHDT and CDR2 YNNKEL (reference sequence).

The chain combines TRBV24-1 with TRBJ2-3, with 15 bases that match TRBD2. The trim removed 2 bases at V and 5 bases at J, leaving 13 bases unmatched. This CDR3 contains 20 residues. CDR1 KGHDR and CDR2 SFDVKD come from the germline V gene. Here the CDR3 DNA reads TGTGCCACCAGTGATTCGGGCTCCAGCCCGGGACTAGCGGGAGGAGATACGCAGTATTTT. Translation gives CATSDSGSSPGLAGGDTQYF.

The V call is TRBV5-1, the J call TRBJ2-4; TRBD2 might be the D (7 bases). The V gene's germline CDR1 is SGHRS and CDR2 YFSETQ. There are 15 residues in the CDR3. V lost 7 bases and J lost 7, with 21 bases in between. The CDR3 bases are TGCGCCAGCTCCCCGGCCGGGGGGCCGCGGAACATTCAGTACTTC. Encoded protein: CASSPAGGPRNIQYF.

On this clone itself: One junction end does not reproduce the germline sequence, and a read error may be involved. V usage is TRBV7-2 and J usage is TRBJ1-2; 9 nucleotides line up with TRBD1. Per the germline V gene, CDR1 is SGHTA and CDR2 is FQGNSA. This CDR3 is built from 11 residues. CDR3 DNA sequence: TGTGCCAGCAGCAACCGGGACAGGGCAAACTTC. Encoded protein: CASSNRDRANF.

The chain employs TRBV18 and TRBJ2-1, with 8 bases fitting TRBD1. Trimming cost V 3 bases and J 0 bases; bases outside gene matches: 4. The CDR3 sequence is 16 residues long. CDR1 and CDR2 from the germline V gene are KGHSH and LQKENI. CDR3 loop: CASSPQGASSYNEQFF. Here the CDR3 DNA reads TGTGCCAGCTCACCCCAGGGGGCAAGCTCCTACAATGAGCAGTTCTTC.

The chain joins TRBV3-1 (or the pseudogene TRBV3-2) to TRBJ1-6; D uncertain. The CDR3 extends over 18 amino acids. With 5 bases removed from V and 5 bases from J, the gap between germline ends came to 22 bases. Germline CDR1 reads LGHDT; CDR2 reads YNNKEL (reference sequence). The CDR3 sequence: CASSFSGPFIHHNSPLHF. In DNA, the CDR3 is TGTGCCAGCAGCTTCAGCGGTCCTTTCATACATCATAATTCACCCCTCCACTTT.

The CDR3 bases are TGCAGCGTGGGGTGGGCTAGCGGGAGAAGGAGGGCCAACGTCCTGACTTTC. The encoded protein is CSVGWASGRRRANVLTF. V gene TRBV29-1 combines with J gene TRBJ2-6, with 10 bases aligning to TRBD2. CDR1 SQVTM and CDR2 ANQGSEA come from the germline V gene. The CDR3 runs to 17 residues. The V and J ends lost 6 bases and 5 bases, in that order; junction bases with no gene match: 13.

The chain carries TRBV30 and TRBJ1-4; 11 bases fit TRBD1. The CDR3 runs to 15 residues. In germline, CDR1 is GTSNPN, CDR2 SVGIG (reference sequence). Losses at the gene ends were 1 base for V and 7 bases for J; bases not matched to a gene: 5. CDR3 protein: CAWSGLGTGGEKLFF. CDR3 nucleotides: TGTGCCTGGAGTGGCCTAGGGACAGGGGGTGAAAAACTGTTTTTT.

V gene TRBV11-1 combines with J gene TRBJ1-6, with 10 bases aligning to TRBD1. This CDR3 region has 14 residues. V shed 10 bases and J 10 bases; nucleotides not matched to a gene: 10. Per germline, CDR1 SGHAT and CDR2 FQDESV (reference sequence). CDR3 coding DNA: TGTGCCACCCGGACAGGGGGAAGTGGCTCACCCCTCCACTTT. Protein: CATRTGGSGSPLHF.

The chain carries TRBV5-4 and TRBJ2-3; weak D call: TRBD2 (5 bases). V shed 4 bases and J shed 4 bases, with 16 bases lying between them. Germline assignment: CDR1 SGHNT and CDR2 YYREEE (reference sequence). The CDR3 totals 15 residues. CDR3 DNA sequence: TGTGCCAGCAGCCCGGACTGGCCTTCGGCAGATACGCAGTATTTT. Translation gives CASSPDWPSADTQYF.

V and J are TRBV7-9 and TRBJ1-1; the D gene is possibly TRBD1 (6 bases). Deletions cut 1 base from V and 4 bases from J, with 10 bases between. This CDR3 comprises 14 residues. The germline V gene encodes CDR1 SEHNR and CDR2 FQNEAQ (reference sequence). This CDR3 reads CASSLVQGFTEAFF. In DNA, the CDR3 is TGTGCCAGCAGCTTAGTACAGGGCTTCACTGAAGCTTTCTTT.

The chain uses TRBV29-1 and TRBJ1-1; TRBD1 matches 9 bases. V lost 6 bases to trimming and J lost 8 bases; unmatched junction nucleotides: 10. In germline, CDR1 is SQVTM, CDR2 ANQGSEA. The CDR3 length is 13 residues. CDR3 sequence: CSVKEDRGREAFF. Here the CDR3 DNA reads TGCAGCGTGAAAGAGGACAGGGGAAGAGAAGCTTTCTTT.

This chain links TRBV10-2 with TRBJ1-1; D may be TRBD1 (5 bases). Germline V lookup: CDR1 WSHSY, CDR2 SAAADI. This CDR3 is built from 13 residues. V lost 6 bases to trimming and J lost 5 bases, with 13 bases between them. CDR3 coding DNA: TGCGCCAGCAGGGAAGGGGCCTCGACTGAAGCTTTCTTT. Its translation is CASREGASTEAFF.

This clone is a singleton in its sample. The chain recombines TRBV2 with TRBJ1-2; 9 bases line up with TRBD1. The CDR3 contains 13 residues. The trim removed 6 bases at V and 6 bases at J, leaving 5 bases unmatched. The germline V gene has CDR1 SNHLY and CDR2 FYNNEI. The CDR3 DNA sequence: TGTGCCAGCAGGGCCACAGGGGGCCATGGCTACACCTTC. Translating gives CASRATGGHGYTF. Filled out from reference TRBV2 and TRBJ1-2, the complete variable domain reads EPEVTQTPSHQVTQMGQEVILRCVPISNHLYFYWYRQILGQKVEFLVSFYNNEISEKSEIFDDQFSVERPDGSNFTLKIRSTKLEDSAMYFCASRATGGHGYTFGSGTRLTVV.

This sequence joins TRBV7-3 and TRBJ2-3; D is ambiguous. Trimming took 1 base from V and 4 from J, leaving 6 bases between them. CDR1 is SGHTA and CDR2 is FQGTGA in the germline V gene. The CDR3 totals 13 residues. The CDR3 nucleotides read TGTGCCAGCAGCTTAAGCATTGCAGATACGCAGTATTTT. Amino acid sequence: CASSLSIADTQYF.

This clone has a single count. This chain joins TRBV11-3 and TRBJ2-5; 9 bases align to TRBD1. The CDR3 spans 16 residues. V lost 5 bases to trimming and J lost 5 bases; unmatched junction nucleotides: 12. Germline-derived CDR1 and CDR2 are SGHNT and YENEEA. CDR3 region: CASSLSDRGVWETQYF. CDR3 bases: TGTGCCAGCAGCCTCTCGGACAGGGGCGTTTGGGAGACCCAGTACTTC.

The chain couples TRBV25-1 to TRBJ1-2; 10 positions match TRBD1. The germline V gene has CDR1 MGHDK and CDR2 SYGVNS. The J segment lost 0 bases and the V segment lost 0 bases, leaving 7 bases of the junction unmatched. The CDR3 is made up of 18 amino acids. In DNA form, the CDR3 reads TGTGCCAGCAGTGAATACCCTCGGACAGGGGGGCCTAACTATGGCTACACCTTC. This codes for CASSEYPRTGGPNYGYTF.

V usage is TRBV7-8 and J usage is TRBJ2-7; 7 nucleotides match TRBD1. CDR1 and CDR2 (germline): SGHVS, FQNEAQ. V lost 5 bases, J lost 2 bases, and 6 bases stayed unmatched. This CDR3 is 14 amino acids long. The CDR3: CASSNNRGPYEQYV. CDR3 in DNA: TGTGCCAGCAGCAATAACAGGGGCCCCTACGAGCAGTACGTC.

The rearrangement joins TRBV27 to TRBJ1-1; TRBD1 aligns across 7 bases. This CDR3 spans 13 amino acids. Germline V gene sequence: CDR1 MNHEY, CDR2 SMNVEV (reference sequence). Trimming cost V 5 bases and J 10 bases; bases outside gene matches: 10. The CDR3 bases are TGTGCCAGCAGTCGACAGGGCGGGGAACGAGCTTTCTTT. Translating it yields CASSRQGGERAFF.

The chain couples TRBV7-8 to TRBJ1-5; 7 positions match TRBD1. Trimming took 5 bases from V and 3 from J; bases not matched to a gene: 13. CDR1 and CDR2 (germline): SGHVS, FQNEAQ. This CDR3 region has 17 residues. This CDR3 reads CASSPWGDRPPNQPQHF. CDR3 in DNA: TGTGCCAGCAGCCCCTGGGGGGACAGACCCCCCAATCAGCCCCAGCATTTT.

The chain recombines TRBV5-6 with TRBJ1-6; D may be TRBD1 (6 bases). The germline V gene has CDR1 SGHDT and CDR2 YYEEEE. The CDR3 covers 16 residues. The germline V and J ends were trimmed by 1 base and 6 bases, with 14 bases remaining between them. The CDR3 coding sequence is TGTGCCAGCAGCTTGTCCGGGGGCGAAGGTAATTCACCCCTCCACTTT. Its translation: CASSLSGGEGNSPLHF. The full variable domain, its missing parts supplied by reference TRBV5-6 and TRBJ1-6, is DAGVTQSPTHLIKTRGQQVTLRCSPKSGHDTVSWYQQALGQGPQFIFQYYEEEERQRGNFPDRFSGHQFPNYSSELNVNALLLGDSALYLCASSLSGGEGNSPLHFGNGTRLTVT.

The J gene is TRBJ1-1, the V gene TRBV5-1; maybe TRBD1 (6 bases). Germline lookup yields CDR1 SGHRS and CDR2 YFSETQ. Trimming stripped 4 bases from V and 11 bases from J, with 18 bases between. The CDR3 contains 13 residues. The CDR3 protein is CASSPNRPTGAFF. The DNA of the CDR3 is TGCGCCAGCAGCCCGAATCGGCCCACAGGGGCTTTCTTT.